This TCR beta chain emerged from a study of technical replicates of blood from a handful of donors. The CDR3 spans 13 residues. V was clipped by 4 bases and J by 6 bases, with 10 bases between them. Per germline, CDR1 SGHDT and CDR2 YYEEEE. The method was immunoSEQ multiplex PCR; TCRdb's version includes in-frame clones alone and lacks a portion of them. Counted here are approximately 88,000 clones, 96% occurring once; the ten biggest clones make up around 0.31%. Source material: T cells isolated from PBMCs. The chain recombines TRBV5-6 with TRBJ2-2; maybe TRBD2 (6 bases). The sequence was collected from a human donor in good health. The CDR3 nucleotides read TGTGCCAGCAGCGCGGGACGCCCCGGGGAGCTGTTTTTT. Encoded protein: CASSAGRPGELFF.